This is a list of T cell receptor beta chains from one sample in a study of T cell responses to AZD1222 COVID-19 vaccine. Repertoires were generated with immunoSEQ multiplex PCR, while TCRdb's copy carries only in-frame clones and drops some. The sample lists 95,000 to 150,000 clones, 90% occurring once. The sequenced sample was peripheral blood, obtained 28 days after the second dose of the MenACWY control vaccine. The receptors come from an adult who received the MenACWY meningococcal vaccine as a control. Each CDR3 is given with its conserved first and last residue.

J: TRBJ1-3; V: TRBV5-6; CDR3: CASSLPGRPGNTIYF
J: TRBJ1-3; V: TRBV15; CDR3: CATSRDLTGGNTIYF
J: TRBJ2-1; V: TRBV30; CDR3: CAWSLGLADNEQFF
J: TRBJ2-7; V: TRBV20-1; CDR3: CSATIGYEQYF
J: TRBJ2-7; V: TRBV6-6; CDR3: CASSYGTSSSYEQYF
J: TRBJ1-2; V: TRBV11-2; CDR3: CASSPDRSWGYTF
J: TRBJ1-5; V: TRBV6-2/TRBV6-3; CDR3: CASSSGQGRHQPQHF
J: TRBJ1-3; V: TRBV6-5; CDR3: CASSNWDRSSGNTIYF
J: TRBJ2-7; V: TRBV27; CDR3: CASSPTGYYEQYF
J: TRBJ2-2; V: TRBV7-9; CDR3: CASSLRTGGSGELFF
J: TRBJ1-1; V: TRBV6-5; CDR3: CASSYGQGNTEAFF
J: TRBJ2-7; V: TRBV7-6; CDR3: CASSLAPHITYEQYF
J: TRBJ1-2; V: TRBV7-2; CDR3: CASSYRQGIDYGYTF
J: TRBJ2-3; V: TRBV5-4; CDR3: CASSLGLAGGTDTQYF
J: TRBJ1-2; V: TRBV24-1; CDR3: CATRASGGGDGYTF
J: TRBJ2-3; V: TRBV27; CDR3: CASSPITGTWSGEEDTQYF
J: TRBJ2-7; V: TRBV10-3; CDR3: CASRGVGEQYF
J: TRBJ2-2; V: TRBV18; CDR3: CASSPYTVTSGDAGELFF
J: TRBJ2-2; V: TRBV7-9; CDR3: CASSQNGAAAGELFF
J: TRBJ2-1; V: TRBV28; CDR3: CASSFPRPDLSSYNEQFF
J: TRBJ2-1; V: TRBV6-4; CDR3: CASSDSLGQSGSEQFF
J: TRBJ1-5; V: TRBV2; CDR3: CASSEVIGYSNQPQHF
J: TRBJ2-1; V: TRBV7-8; CDR3: CASSSQGARGPNNEQFF
J: TRBJ1-1; V: TRBV6-1; CDR3: CASSEAGGLTEAFF
J: TRBJ1-1; V: TRBV3-1/TRBV3-2; CDR3: CASSHGSMNTEAFF
J: TRBJ2-1; V: TRBV4-3; CDR3: CASSQDLTGPYNEQFF
J: TRBJ2-1; V: TRBV6-5; CDR3: CASSYGVEQFF
J: TRBJ2-1; V: TRBV11-2; CDR3: CASSSPRASHEQFF
J: TRBJ1-5; V: TRBV11-2; CDR3: CASSVKGQINQPQHF
J: TRBJ2-3; V: TRBV29-1; CDR3: CSAAKGQGSTDTQYF
J: TRBJ2-2; V: TRBV6-5; CDR3: CASMRGSNTGELFF
J: TRBJ2-7; V: TRBV6-1; CDR3: CASSVILGLAGSYEQYF
J: TRBJ1-6; V: TRBV4-2; CDR3: CASRPLQGAENSPLHF
J: TRBJ2-5; V: TRBV5-6; CDR3: CASSPDLGEETQYF
J: TRBJ1-5; V: TRBV12-3/TRBV12-4; CDR3: CASSSTGVGPQHF
J: TRBJ1-1; V: TRBV7-9; CDR3: CASSIDRTNTEAFF
J: TRBJ1-4; V: TRBV11-1; CDR3: CASSETVGHLLFF
J: TRBJ1-2; V: TRBV28; CDR3: CASSLVEGARGYTF
J: TRBJ2-6; V: TRBV6-4; CDR3: CASSDSTSSGANVLTF
J: TRBJ1-1; V: TRBV29-1; CDR3: CSVKGRVDTEAFF
J: TRBJ1-5; V: TRBV29-1; CDR3: CSVEVRGTDNSGNQPQHF
J: TRBJ1-1; V: TRBV4-1; CDR3: CASSQAGGNTEAFF
J: TRBJ1-4; V: TRBV9; CDR3: CASSGTQGADEKLFF
J: TRBJ1-3; V: TRBV6-2/TRBV6-3; CDR3: CASSRKASGNTIYF
J: TRBJ2-5; V: TRBV11-1; CDR3: CASSSTGGAETQYF
J: TRBJ2-3; V: TRBV7-2; CDR3: CASSPPGRAPADTQYF
J: TRBJ1-1; V: TRBV23-1; CDR3: CASSQSVGRENTEAFF
J: TRBJ2-7; V: TRBV29-1; CDR3: CSVEILRTGGFSEQYF
J: TRBJ2-2; V: TRBV11-2; CDR3: CASSLAPGQGAGGELFF
J: TRBJ2-1; V: TRBV29-1; CDR3: CSGLRTGGNNEQFF
J: TRBJ1-2; V: TRBV12-1; CDR3: CASSFWVSGGYTF